This TCR beta chain was recovered during a study of T cell repertoires in cytomegalovirus infection (dated by TCRdb to between 2018 and 2020). Study-wide context: Alongside well-studied HLA-B-restricted epitopes, the peptide stimulations were aimed at recently identified HLA-C-restricted CMV epitopes, whose presentation resists viral immunomodulation. Donor HLA type was relevant to the analysis, because carriage of CMV infection together with the matching HLA type was indicated by public TCR beta signatures. What the work shows at the level of the full study, not this receptor alone: Cumulative frequency of public TCR beta family members discriminated carriers of CMV infection plus the relevant HLA type in this cohort and an independent approximately 400-donor cohort. The ex vivo response was dominated by HLA-C-restricted CMV-specific TCR beta clonotypes, and the single most frequent clonotype in two of eight donors was supplied by these HLA-C-restricted clonotypes.

The run used an Illumina HiSeq 1500. TCRdb trimmed public reads at Q25 via fastp, called clones via MiXCR and kept in-frame beta chains. Entries that share a CDR3 protein sequence are merged under the most common genes and DNA. The sample includes around 34,000 distinct CDR3 sequences, with about 48% observed a single time. The ten top clones hold 75% to 95% of the sample. Deletion took 2 bases off V and 0 bases off J, with a span of 13 bases between the germline ends. Via the germline V gene, CDR1 is MGHDK and CDR2 SYGVNS. The CDR3, from cysteine to phenylalanine, totals 16 residues. Of the read, only the CDR3 DNA is kept; its 48 bases are in frame from base 1. The treatment or condition label, as the study defines it: in vitro stimulation with specific CMV peptide epitopes to enrich CMV-specific T cells. Of note for this clonotype: What antigen it recognizes has not been identified. Base qualities were left out, and no much larger clone turns up one base away.

This sequence uses TRBV25-1 and TRBJ1-2; TRBD1 might be the D gene, on 5 matching bases. The sequence came from a human donor in good health (CMV status not recorded). Some clones in this sample may be carry-over from other donors' samples. This specimen consisted of CD8+ T cells from cultured PBMCs, obtained from culture after CMV antigen stimulation. This receptor carries the CDR3 CASSEGTGWTNYGYTF. The nucleotide sequence reads TGTGCCAGCAGTGAAGGAACAGGTTGGACTAACTATGGCTACACCTTC.